This is a list of T cell receptor beta chains from one sample in a study of cytomegalovirus exposure and HLA in healthy donors. The data were produced by immunoSEQ multiplex PCR, yet TCRdb's version contains in-frame clones alone and is incomplete. The sample includes 250,000 to 350,000 clones, 86% of them seen just once. The sequencing sample was made of PBMCs. All receptors derive from a middle-aged man in good health and CMV-seropositive. CDR3s include the opening cysteine and the closing phenylalanine or tryptophan. Fields, in order: clone size, J gene, V gene, D gene, CDR3 protein, CDR3 DNA. A D gene is named only where the DNA matches it firmly. Part of the rows lack a size; the others show once, few, many or a class for expanded clones.

>-|TRBJ1-1|TRBV18|TRBD1
CASSPQGARAQNTEAFF
TGTGCCAGCTCACCACAGGGGGCGAGAGCCCAGAACACTGAAGCTTTCTTT
>once|TRBJ1-1|TRBV20-1|-
CSARAGEAFF
TGCAGTGCTAGAGCAGGTGAAGCTTTCTTT
>-|TRBJ2-2|TRBV28|-
CASSLYRVIGELFF
TGTGCCAGCAGTTTGTACAGGGTGATCGGGGAGCTGTTTTTT
>-|TRBJ2-7|TRBV29-1|TRBD1
CSVGNRGAYEQYF
TGCAGCGTTGGAAACAGGGGCGCCTACGAGCAGTACTTC
>-|TRBJ2-3|TRBV7-8|TRBD2
CASSQGTSGRIFTDTQYF
TGTGCCAGCAGCCAAGGGACTAGCGGGAGGATCTTCACAGATACGCAGTATTTT
>-|TRBJ2-7|TRBV27|TRBD1
CASSRGQGAKKEQYF
TGTGCCAGCAGTAGGGGACAGGGGGCGAAGAAGGAGCAGTACTTC
>-|TRBJ2-1|TRBV11-2|TRBD1
CASSLEPGQGNNEQFF
TGTGCCAGCAGCTTAGAACCGGGACAGGGGAACAATGAGCAGTTCTTC
>-|TRBJ2-5|TRBV19|TRBD2
CASSAGTSADKKYF
TGTGCCAGTAGTGCCGGGACTAGCGCAGATAAGAAGTACTTC
>-|TRBJ1-5|TRBV6-5|-
CASSPGQSRQPQHF
TGTGCCAGCAGCCCAGGACAGAGTAGGCAGCCCCAGCATTTT
>-|TRBJ1-5|TRBV19|-
CASTQGGLQPQHF
TGTGCCAGTACCCAGGGAGGTTTGCAGCCCCAGCATTTT
>-|TRBJ2-7|TRBV18|TRBD1
CASSSGGEQYF
TGTGCCAGCTCATCAGGGGGCGAGCAGTACTTC
>-|TRBJ2-3|TRBV5-1|TRBD2
CASSTSGSPIATQYF
TGCGCCAGCAGTACTAGCGGGAGCCCCATTGCCACGCAGTATTTT
>once|TRBJ2-2|TRBV27|TRBD2
CASSSFLRTSGTSKTGELFF
TGTGCCAGCAGTTCTTTTCTCCGGACTAGCGGGACTTCAAAGACCGGGGAGCTGTTTTTT
>-|TRBJ2-5|TRBV28|-
CATRATAQETQYF
TGTGCCACCCGTGCGACAGCTCAAGAGACCCAGTACTTC
>once|TRBJ2-2|TRBV7-8|TRBD1
CASSRGLETGELFF
TGTGCCAGCAGCAGGGGGCTGGAAACCGGGGAGCTGTTTTTT
>-|TRBJ1-2|TRBV19|-
CASSISVLRGYTF
TGTGCCAGTAGTATTTCCGTTCTCAGGGGCTACACCTTC
>-|TRBJ1-1|TRBV13|-
CASSGRGSDTEAFF
TGTGCCAGCAGCGGCCGCGGGAGTGATACTGAAGCTTTCTTT
>-|TRBJ1-4|TRBV30|TRBD1
CAWGTGGSEKLFF
TGTGCCTGGGGGACAGGGGGCTCTGAAAAACTGTTTTTT
>-|TRBJ1-4|TRBV10-2|TRBD1
CASRADRAKLFF
TGCGCCAGCAGGGCCGACAGGGCGAAACTGTTTTTT
>-|TRBJ1-5|TRBV19|-
CASSIVNPGAPVNQPQHF
TGTGCCAGTAGTATAGTCAATCCAGGGGCGCCCGTCAATCAGCCCCAGCATTTT
>-|TRBJ2-7|TRBV7-9|TRBD1
CASSTSPGTGVSYEQYF
TGTGCCAGCAGCACCAGCCCCGGGACAGGGGTCTCCTACGAGCAGTACTTC
>-|TRBJ2-7|TRBV28|-
CASTQVRDEQYF
TGTGCCAGCACCCAAGTCAGGGACGAGCAGTACTTC
>-|TRBJ2-1|TRBV10-3|TRBD2
CAISESGTSKEQFF
TGTGCCATCAGTGAGTCCGGGACTAGCAAGGAGCAGTTCTTC
>-|TRBJ2-3|TRBV5-1|-
CASSSRADTQYF
TGCGCCAGCAGTAGCCGAGCAGATACGCAGTATTTT
>-|TRBJ2-1|TRBV2|TRBD2
CASSERSLAVFDNEQFF
TGTGCCAGCAGTGAAAGGAGTCTAGCGGTTTTTGACAATGAGCAGTTCTTC
>-|TRBJ2-7|TRBV28|TRBD1
CASSLRDRGYEQYF
TGTGCCAGCAGTTTACGGGACAGGGGCTACGAGCAGTACTTC
>-|TRBJ2-3|TRBV19|TRBD1
CASRGTGSSTDTQYF
TGTGCCAGTAGAGGGACAGGATCTAGCACAGATACGCAGTATTTT
>-|TRBJ2-1|TRBV4-2|TRBD2
CASSHPSGGRNEQFF
TGTGCCAGCAGCCACCCCTCGGGGGGGCGCAATGAGCAGTTCTTC
>-|TRBJ2-7|TRBV7-9|TRBD1
CSSSLTGTGEQYF
TGTTCCAGCAGCCTGACAGGGACAGGCGAGCAGTACTTC
>-|TRBJ1-2|TRBV4-2|TRBD1
CASSQAPPWDRDPNYGYTF
TGTGCCAGCAGCCAAGCGCCGCCGTGGGACAGGGATCCTAACTATGGCTACACCTTC
>-|TRBJ2-7|TRBV18|TRBD1
CASSPGTAKYEQYF
TGTGCCAGCTCACCAGGGACAGCTAAATACGAGCAGTACTTC
>few|TRBJ1-1|TRBV27|-
CASSFHPAGAAFF
TGTGCCAGCAGTTTTCATCCGGCAGGGGCAGCTTTCTTT
>-|TRBJ2-7|TRBV4-1|TRBD2
CASSQGLAGNSYEQYF
TGCGCCAGCTCCCAGGGGCTAGCGGGAAACTCCTACGAGCAGTACTTC
>-|TRBJ2-3|TRBV9|TRBD2
CASSVETSGRPPDTQYF
TGTGCCAGCAGCGTAGAAACTAGCGGGAGGCCCCCAGATACGCAGTATTTT
>-|TRBJ2-3|TRBV12-5|-
CASGPLGGVGTQYF
TGTGCTAGTGGTCCCTTGGGGGGAGTGGGTACGCAGTATTTT
>few|TRBJ1-1|TRBV5-1|-
CASSAGVGGTEAFF
TGCGCCAGCAGCGCGGGGGTTGGGGGCACTGAAGCTTTCTTT
>once|TRBJ1-3|TRBV5-1|TRBD1
CASRSGGSGNTIYF
TGCGCCAGCAGATCAGGGGGCTCTGGAAACACCATATATTTT
>-|TRBJ1-1|TRBV6-1|TRBD1
CASTQQGLNTEAFF
TGTGCCAGCACCCAACAGGGGTTGAACACTGAAGCTTTCTTT
>-|TRBJ2-1|TRBV7-7|TRBD2
CASSLNLAGYHEQFF
TGTGCTAGCAGCTTAAACCTAGCGGGGTACCATGAGCAGTTCTTC
>-|TRBJ2-7|TRBV4-1|-
CASSQDLRDWRGYEQYF
TGCGCCAGCAGCCAAGATCTTCGGGACTGGAGAGGCTACGAGCAGTACTTC
>once|TRBJ2-7|TRBV28|-
CASSLGGGLSYEQYF
TGTGCCAGCAGTTTAGGGGGGGGGCTGTCCTACGAGCAGTACTTC
>-|TRBJ1-1|TRBV6-1|-
CASSVRDRTEAFF
TGTGCCAGCAGTGTCAGGGATCGGACTGAAGCTTTCTTT
>-|TRBJ1-5|TRBV5-8|-
CASSLGGLGNQPQHF
TGTGCCAGCAGCTTGGGAGGCCTGGGCAATCAGCCCCAGCATTTT
>-|TRBJ1-2|TRBV4-1|-
CASSQLTGSAYGYTF
TGCGCCAGCAGCCAACTCACAGGGTCGGCCTATGGCTACACCTTC
>-|TRBJ2-2|TRBV6-6|-
CASSYTAYTGELFF
TGTGCCAGCAGTTACACAGCCTACACCGGGGAGCTGTTTTTT
>-|TRBJ1-2|TRBV11-2|TRBD1
CASSSQGQGIYGYTF
TGTGCCAGCAGCTCTCAGGGACAGGGAATATATGGCTACACCTTC
>-|TRBJ2-1|TRBV30|TRBD2
CAWCLAGGYNEQFF
TGTGCCTGGTGTCTAGCGGGAGGGTACAATGAGCAGTTCTTC
>once|TRBJ1-1|TRBV5-1|-
CASSFEEPNTEAFF
TGCGCCAGCAGCTTCGAGGAGCCGAACACTGAAGCTTTCTTT